Listed below are T cell receptor beta chains from one sample, sequenced in a study of blood T cell repertoires in COVID-19. Produced via immunoSEQ multiplex PCR; TCRdb's table is partial and in-frame only. The repertoire has approximately 250,000 clones, about 82% of them found once; the top ten carry approximately 5%. The sample taken for sequencing was peripheral blood. These receptors all stem from a woman of 80 years or more with COVID-19, enrolled during active disease. The CDR3 runs from the conserved cysteine through the conserved F or W. A D gene is named only where the DNA matches it firmly. For some rows the clone size is stated as once, few or many, or as a class when expanded; others skip it.

V gene	J gene	D gene	clone size	CDR3 protein	CDR3 DNA
TRBV12-5	TRBJ2-3	NA	NA	CASGLSPADTQYF	TGTGCTAGTGGTTTAAGTCCGGCAGATACGCAGTATTTT
TRBV6-5	TRBJ2-1	NA	NA	CASSPVAVRYNEQFF	TGTGCCAGCAGTCCTGTAGCGGTTCGCTACAATGAGCAGTTCTTC
TRBV4-2	TRBJ2-1	TRBD2	NA	CASSSTGNGGVTNEQFF	TGTGCCAGCAGCTCAACCGGTAACGGGGGGGTGACCAATGAGCAGTTCTTC
TRBV12-3/TRBV12-4	TRBJ1-1	NA	NA	CASSLPGTTEAFF	TGTGCCAGCAGTTTACCGGGTACCACTGAAGCTTTCTTT
TRBV18	TRBJ1-3	NA	NA	CASSPGHGNTIYF	TGTGCCAGCTCACCAGGGCATGGAAACACCATATATTTT
TRBV4-3	TRBJ2-1	NA	NA	CASSPSQHRGNEQFF	TGCGCCAGCAGCCCATCGCAGCATCGAGGCAATGAGCAGTTCTTC
TRBV6-5	TRBJ1-2	TRBD1	NA	CASSRGQGEGYTF	TGTGCCAGCAGTCGGGGACAGGGGGAGGGCTACACCTTC
TRBV4-1	TRBJ2-2	TRBD2	NA	CASSQVLAGVHTGELFF	TGCGCCAGCAGCCAAGTACTAGCGGGGGTGCACACCGGGGAGCTGTTTTTT
TRBV28	TRBJ1-1	NA	NA	CASSPLLGGTEAFF	TGTGCCAGCAGTCCTCTCCTGGGGGGCACTGAAGCTTTCTTT
TRBV10-3	TRBJ2-3	NA	once	CAIRPSKVGSSRTDTQYF	TGTGCCATCAGGCCCTCCAAAGTTGGGAGCTCGCGCACAGATACGCAGTATTTT
TRBV10-1	TRBJ1-5	NA	NA	CASGSRTEDQPQHF	TGCGCCAGCGGCAGTCGAACAGAAGATCAGCCCCAGCATTTT
TRBV5-1	TRBJ2-3	TRBD1	NA	CASSIGQGARSDTQYF	TGCGCCAGCAGCATAGGACAGGGGGCGAGGTCAGATACGCAGTATTTT
TRBV16	TRBJ1-3	NA	NA	CASSHDSSGNTIYF	TGTGCCAGCAGCCACGACAGCTCTGGAAACACCATATATTTT
TRBV2	TRBJ2-6	NA	NA	CASQGRGSGNAGANVLTF	TGTGCCAGCCAGGGCAGGGGCTCGGGGAATGCTGGGGCCAACGTCCTGACTTTC
TRBV7-2	TRBJ2-1	TRBD2	NA	CASSFGLAGGSNEQFF	TGTGCCAGCAGCTTTGGACTAGCGGGGGGGTCCAATGAGCAGTTCTTC
TRBV6-5	TRBJ2-3	TRBD2	NA	CASRLAGGGTQYF	TGTGCCAGCAGACTAGCGGGGGGGGGTACGCAGTATTTT
TRBV29-1	TRBJ2-3	NA	NA	CSVGPSAADTQYF	TGCAGCGTTGGTCCCTCGGCGGCAGATACGCAGTATTTT
TRBV28	TRBJ2-3	TRBD1	NA	CASSSGTGFTDTQYF	TGTGCCAGCAGTTCCGGGACAGGGTTCACAGATACGCAGTATTTT
TRBV19	TRBJ2-1	NA	NA	CASSWGDRNNEQFF	TGTGCCAGTAGTTGGGGGGACAGAAACAATGAGCAGTTCTTC
TRBV5-4	TRBJ2-3	TRBD1	NA	CASSSFNRGLDTQYF	TGTGCCAGCAGCTCATTTAACAGGGGGCTAGATACGCAGTATTTT
TRBV5-1	TRBJ1-2	NA	NA	CASSPTGNYGYTF	TGCGCCAGCAGCCCTACAGGGAACTATGGCTACACCTTC
TRBV20-1	TRBJ1-3	NA	NA	CSASPPGSQGNTIYF	TGCAGTGCTAGTCCCCCGGGAAGTCAAGGAAACACCATATATTTT
TRBV5-1	TRBJ1-3	NA	NA	CASTLAGQPLNTIYF	TGCGCCAGCACATTAGCGGGACAACCTTTAAACACCATATATTTT
TRBV2	TRBJ1-1	NA	NA	CASSEGARTEAFF	TGTGCCAGCAGTGAAGGGGCTCGGACTGAAGCTTTCTTT
TRBV28	TRBJ2-5	TRBD1	NA	CASRMTGAPQETQYF	TGTGCCAGCAGGATGACAGGGGCCCCTCAAGAGACCCAGTACTTC
TRBV7-2	TRBJ1-6	NA	NA	CASSLNTRGLYNSPLHF	TGTGCCAGCAGCTTAAACACGAGGGGACTATATAATTCACCCCTCCACTTT
TRBV18	TRBJ1-5	NA	NA	CASRTYNSNQPQHF	TGTGCCAGCAGGACATACAATAGCAATCAGCCCCAGCATTTT
TRBV28	TRBJ1-2	TRBD1	NA	CASSPDRVGGYTF	TGTGCCAGCAGTCCCGACAGGGTGGGGGGCTACACCTTC
TRBV18	TRBJ1-4	NA	NA	CASSPPGGRKLFF	TGTGCCAGCTCACCACCAGGTGGGAGGAAACTGTTTTTT
TRBV7-2	TRBJ2-7	NA	few	CASSLASGIAYEQYF	TGTGCCAGCAGCTTAGCGTCGGGGATCGCGTACGAGCAGTACTTC
TRBV7-9	TRBJ2-7	NA	NA	CASSFGGRDEQYF	TGTGCCAGCAGCTTCGGGGGGCGCGACGAGCAGTACTTC
TRBV5-1	TRBJ1-1	NA	NA	CASSLDGQLNTEAFF	TGCGCCAGCAGCTTGGACGGACAGCTGAACACTGAAGCTTTCTTT
TRBV7-2	TRBJ2-7	TRBD1	NA	CASRSSAGGYGEQYF	TGTGCCAGCAGGTCATCGGCAGGGGGCTACGGTGAGCAGTACTTC
TRBV3-1/TRBV3-2	TRBJ1-2	NA	NA	CASSPHRDWGYTF	TGTGCCAGCAGCCCGCACAGGGATTGGGGCTACACCTTC
TRBV12-3/TRBV12-4	TRBJ1-3	NA	NA	CASTLTGNTIYF	TGTGCCAGCACCCTAACCGGAAACACCATATATTTT
TRBV15	TRBJ1-5	TRBD1	NA	CATSRKGQGNQPQHF	TGTGCCACCAGCAGAAAGGGACAGGGAAATCAGCCCCAGCATTTT
TRBV27	TRBJ1-6	NA	NA	CASSLRETSPLHF	TGTGCCAGCAGTTTACGGGAGACCTCACCCCTCCACTTT
TRBV2	TRBJ1-2	NA	NA	CASGGAGGGYTF	TGTGCCAGCGGGGGGGCTGGGGGTGGCTACACCTTC
TRBV28	TRBJ1-5	NA	NA	CASSPRGHPSNQPQHF	TGTGCCAGCAGTCCCCGGGGACATCCAAGCAATCAGCCCCAGCATTTT
TRBV3-1/TRBV3-2	TRBJ1-3	TRBD1	NA	CASSRPGQGTGNTIYF	TGTGCCAGCAGTCGGCCGGGACAGGGGACTGGAAACACCATATATTTT
TRBV30	TRBJ1-4	NA	NA	CAWSPGTLEEKLFF	TGTGCCTGGAGCCCCGGAACCTTGGAGGAAAAACTGTTTTTT
TRBV7-9	TRBJ2-2	TRBD2	NA	CASSPGTSGANTGELFF	TGTGCCAGCAGCCCGGGGACTAGCGGGGCAAACACCGGGGAGCTGTTTTTT
TRBV5-6	TRBJ1-1	NA	NA	CASSLTRATEAFF	TGTGCCAGCAGCTTGACGAGGGCGACTGAAGCTTTCTTT
TRBV6-2/TRBV6-3	TRBJ2-2	NA	NA	CASSFDTPYTGELFF	TGTGCCAGCAGTTTTGACACCCCATACACCGGGGAGCTGTTTTTT
TRBV2	TRBJ2-2	TRBD1	few	CASRGQGTGELFF	TGTGCCAGCAGGGGACAGGGCACCGGGGAGCTGTTTTTT
TRBV27	TRBJ2-2	TRBD1	NA	CASSSRTGRIAAAETGELFF	TGTGCCAGCAGTTCCAGGACAGGGCGGATAGCGGCAGCGGAGACCGGGGAGCTGTTTTTT
TRBV19	TRBJ2-1	TRBD2	NA	CASSIEGTRGEQFF	TGTGCCAGTAGTATAGAGGGGACTAGGGGTGAGCAGTTCTTC
TRBV3-1/TRBV3-2	TRBJ1-6	TRBD1	NA	CASSVRGQGSPLHF	TGTGCCAGCAGTGTCCGGGGACAGGGTTCACCCCTCCACTTT
TRBV10-3	TRBJ1-2	TRBD1	NA	CAISSGTAGYTF	TGTGCCATCAGTTCAGGGACAGCTGGCTACACCTTC
TRBV5-1	TRBJ1-5	TRBD1	NA	CASSLEADRGQPQHF	TGCGCCAGCAGCTTGGAAGCGGACAGGGGTCAGCCCCAGCATTTT